This T cell receptor beta chain came from a study of blood T cell repertoires in COVID-19. Study details: Researchers got acute and convalescent COVID-19 samples from the United States, Italy and Spain.

In the original analysis: Amplified reference gene primers provided the basis for estimating nucleated cell counts. Produced via immunoSEQ multiplex PCR; TCRdb's table is partial and in-frame only. The DNA was the basis for D and trimming; V, J and clone size are from that table. The sample shows roughly 100,000 clones, roughly 90% of them seen only once. The source of this sequence is a human donor in a cohort sampled during active COVID-19. Input material: peripheral blood.

In DNA form, the CDR3 reads TGTGCCAGCAGCGTGAGCGGGGCCAGCACAGATACGCAGTATTTT. Translation gives CASSVSGASTDTQYF. V gene TRBV9 combines with J gene TRBJ2-3; 7 nucleotides line up with TRBD2. The J segment lost 0 bases and the V segment lost 2 bases, leaving 3 bases of the junction unmatched. The CDR3 consists of 15 residues. Germline values: CDR1 SGDLS, CDR2 YYNGEE.